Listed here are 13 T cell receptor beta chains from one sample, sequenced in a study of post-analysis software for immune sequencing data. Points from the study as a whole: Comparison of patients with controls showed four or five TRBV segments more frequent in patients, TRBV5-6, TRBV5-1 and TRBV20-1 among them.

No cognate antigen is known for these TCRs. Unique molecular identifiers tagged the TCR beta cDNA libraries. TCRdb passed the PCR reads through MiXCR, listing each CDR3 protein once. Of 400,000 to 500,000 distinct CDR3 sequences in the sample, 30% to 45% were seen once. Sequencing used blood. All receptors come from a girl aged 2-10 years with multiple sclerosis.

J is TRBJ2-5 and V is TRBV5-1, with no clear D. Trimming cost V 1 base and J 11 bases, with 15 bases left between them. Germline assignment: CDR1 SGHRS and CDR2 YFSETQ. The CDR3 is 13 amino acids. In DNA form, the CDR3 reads TGCGCCAGCAGCTTGACGAAAGGGAATGAGCAGTACTTC. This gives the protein CASSLTKGNEQYF.

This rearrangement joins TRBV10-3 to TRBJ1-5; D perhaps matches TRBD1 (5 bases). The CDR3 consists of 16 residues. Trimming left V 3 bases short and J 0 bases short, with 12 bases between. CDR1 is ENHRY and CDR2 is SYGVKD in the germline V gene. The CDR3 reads CAISDIPGHSNQPQHF. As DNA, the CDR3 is TGTGCCATCAGTGATATACCGGGGCATAGCAATCAGCCCCAGCATTTT.

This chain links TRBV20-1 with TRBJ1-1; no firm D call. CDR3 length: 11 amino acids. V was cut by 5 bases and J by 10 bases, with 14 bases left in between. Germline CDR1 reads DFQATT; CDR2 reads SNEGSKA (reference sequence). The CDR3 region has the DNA TGCAGTGCTGTCCCCGGGAAACGAGCTTTCTTT. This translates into CSAVPGKRAFF.

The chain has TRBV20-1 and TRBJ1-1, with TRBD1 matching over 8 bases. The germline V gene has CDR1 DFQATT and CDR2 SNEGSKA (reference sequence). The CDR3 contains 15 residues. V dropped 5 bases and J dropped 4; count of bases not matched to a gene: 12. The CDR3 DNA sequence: TGCAGTGCTTCCGGACAGGGCAGTGGGGGCACTGAAGCTTTCTTT. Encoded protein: CSASGQGSGGTEAFF.

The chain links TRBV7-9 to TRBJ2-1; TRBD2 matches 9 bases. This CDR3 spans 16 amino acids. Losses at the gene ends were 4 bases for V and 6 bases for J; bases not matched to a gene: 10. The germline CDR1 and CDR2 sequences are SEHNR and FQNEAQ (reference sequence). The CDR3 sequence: CASSSTQRGAINEQFF. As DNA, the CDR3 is TGTGCCAGCAGCTCCACCCAGCGGGGGGCAATCAATGAGCAGTTCTTC.

The CDR3 loop is CASSPIRDSPLHF. The CDR3 DNA reads TGTGCCAGCAGCCCCATCAGGGATTCACCCCTCCACTTT. The rearrangement links TRBV12-3 or TRBV12-4 to TRBJ1-6; D might be TRBD1 (5 bases). Trimming pared 6 bases from V and 8 bases from J, leaving 11 bases between. The CDR3 totals 13 residues.

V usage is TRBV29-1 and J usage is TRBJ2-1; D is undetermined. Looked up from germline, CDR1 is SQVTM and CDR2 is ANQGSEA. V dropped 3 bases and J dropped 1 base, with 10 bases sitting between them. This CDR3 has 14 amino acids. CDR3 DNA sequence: TGCAGCGTTGATTTGAGCGAGTCCTACAATGAGCAGTTCTTC. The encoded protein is CSVDLSESYNEQFF.

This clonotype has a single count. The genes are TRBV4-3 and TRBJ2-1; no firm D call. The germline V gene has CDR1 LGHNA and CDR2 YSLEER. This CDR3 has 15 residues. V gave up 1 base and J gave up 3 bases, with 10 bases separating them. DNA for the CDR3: TGCGCCAGCAGCCAAGTCGTCAGTTTCTACAATGAGCAGTTCTTC. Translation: CASSQVVSFYNEQFF.

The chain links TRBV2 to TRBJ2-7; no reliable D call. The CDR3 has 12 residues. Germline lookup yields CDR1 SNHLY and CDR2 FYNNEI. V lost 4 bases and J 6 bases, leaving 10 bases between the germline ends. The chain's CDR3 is CASSVPRPEQYF. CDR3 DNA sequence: TGTGCCAGCAGTGTTCCGCGCCCCGAGCAGTACTTC.

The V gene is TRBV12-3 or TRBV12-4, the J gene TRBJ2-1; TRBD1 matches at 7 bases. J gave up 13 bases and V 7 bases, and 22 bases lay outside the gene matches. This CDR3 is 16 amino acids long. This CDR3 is CASNLNLLGGQETQFF. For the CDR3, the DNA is TGTGCCAGCAATTTGAACCTTCTAGGGGGCCAAGAGACCCAGTTCTTC.

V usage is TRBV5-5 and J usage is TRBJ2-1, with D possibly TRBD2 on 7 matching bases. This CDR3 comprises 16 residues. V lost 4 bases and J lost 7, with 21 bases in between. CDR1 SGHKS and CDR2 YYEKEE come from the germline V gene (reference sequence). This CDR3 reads CASSRGAGVGSNEQFF. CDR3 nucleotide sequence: TGTGCCAGCAGCCGGGGGGCGGGGGTAGGATCTAATGAGCAGTTCTTC.

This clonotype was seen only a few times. For the CDR3, the DNA is TGTGCCAGCAGCGACAGGATATACAATGAGCAGTTCTTC. Protein product: CASSDRIYNEQFF. V usage is TRBV9 and J usage is TRBJ2-1; a possible D gene is TRBD1 (5 bases). The CDR3 loop spans 13 amino acids. The V end lost 3 bases, the J end lost 4 bases, and 8 bases lay between the germline ends. Germline V gene data show CDR1 as SGDLS and CDR2 as YYNGEE.

The CDR3 nucleotides are TGTGCCAGCAGCTACAGGGGGGACAGGGATGTCACAGATACGCAGTATTTT. Translated, it gives CASSYRGDRDVTDTQYF. This chain joins TRBV6-6 and TRBJ2-3, with TRBD1 matching 9 bases. CDR1 and CDR2 (germline): MNHNY, SVGAGI (reference sequence). After removal of 6 bases from V and 2 bases from J, the junction contained 12 bases not matched to a gene. The CDR3 is 17 amino acids.